These T cell receptor beta chains were read from a single sample in a study of blood T cell repertoires in COVID-19. Assay used: immunoSEQ multiplex PCR; TCRdb lists only in-frame clones, some missing. The table records approximately 440,000 clones, less than 95% of them present only once. The sequenced material came from PBMCs or T cells enriched from blood (not recorded which). These receptors originate from a man aged 18 to 35 who had recovered from COVID-19. The CDR3 runs from the conserved cysteine through the conserved F or W. D genes are given only for firm matches. Size tells how often a clone was seen (once, few, many) or the class of an expanded clone, and some rows leave it out.

d_call,j_call,clone_size,v_call,cdr3_aa,cdr3_nt
TRBD1,TRBJ1-2,.,TRBV2,CASCRTGSYGYTF,TGTGCCAGCTGTCGGACAGGGAGTTATGGCTACACCTTC
TRBD1,TRBJ1-1,.,TRBV5-5,CASSLLGTARLNTEAFF,TGTGCCAGCAGCTTGCTTGGGACAGCCCGACTTAACACTGAAGCTTTCTTT
.,TRBJ2-3,.,TRBV5-1,CASSRQEADTQYF,TGCGCCAGCAGCCGACAGGAGGCAGATACGCAGTATTTT
.,TRBJ1-5,.,TRBV21-1,CASSKYPDRGLRGNQPQHF,TGTGCCAGCAGCAAATACCCCGACAGGGGCTTGAGGGGCAATCAGCCCCAGCATTTT
TRBD2,TRBJ2-1,.,TRBV15,CATSVAGGGRGDEQFF,TGTGCCACCAGCGTCGCCGGGGGCGGGAGGGGGGATGAGCAGTTCTTC
.,TRBJ1-1,few,TRBV5-5,CASSLMQGLNTEAFF,TGTGCCAGCAGCTTGATGCAGGGGTTGAACACTGAAGCTTTCTTT
.,TRBJ2-7,.,TRBV24-1,CATSAAGVGEQYF,TGTGCCACCAGTGCTGCAGGGGTAGGCGAGCAGTACTTC
.,TRBJ1-1,.,TRBV5-6,CASSRKPGHLNTEAFF,TGTGCCAGCAGCCGAAAACCGGGACACCTGAACACTGAAGCTTTCTTT
TRBD2,TRBJ2-7,.,TRBV19,CASSAGVYEQYF,TGTGCCAGCTCAGCGGGGGTCTACGAGCAGTACTTC
TRBD1,TRBJ1-1,.,TRBV28,CASRVTGEVDTEAFF,TGTGCCAGCAGGGTAACAGGGGAAGTTGACACTGAAGCTTTCTTT
TRBD2,TRBJ2-3,.,TRBV28,CASSPVAGGTDTQYF,TGTGCCAGCAGTCCCGTAGCGGGAGGGACAGATACGCAGTATTTT
.,TRBJ1-2,.,TRBV9,CASSVGTNYGYTF,TGTGCCAGCAGCGTAGGTACTAACTATGGCTACACCTTC
TRBD2,TRBJ2-3,.,TRBV14,CASSLGASGTSDTQYF,TGTGCCAGCAGCCTCGGGGCTAGCGGGACCTCAGATACGCAGTATTTT
TRBD1,TRBJ1-6,.,TRBV10-3,CAISSGTGYNSPLHF,TGTGCCATCAGTTCCGGGACAGGTTATAATTCACCCCTCCACTTT
.,TRBJ1-3,.,TRBV11-2,CASSPSQVPGNTIYF,TGTGCCAGCAGCCCTAGCCAGGTACCCGGAAACACCATATATTTT
TRBD1,TRBJ1-2,once,TRBV19,CASRTDRGDYGYTF,TGTGCCAGTAGGACGGACAGGGGAGACTATGGCTACACCTTC
.,TRBJ1-2,once,TRBV6-2/TRBV6-3,CASSPTYGGTSGYTF,TGTGCCAGCAGTCCCACTTACGGCGGCACGAGCGGCTACACCTTC
TRBD1,TRBJ1-1,.,TRBV9,CASSPLGQGGTEAFF,TGTGCCAGCAGCCCGTTGGGACAGGGAGGCACTGAAGCTTTCTTT
.,TRBJ1-2,few,TRBV3-1/TRBV3-2,CASSPRQVVNYGYTF,TGTGCCAGCAGCCCAAGACAGGTCGTTAACTATGGCTACACCTTC
.,TRBJ1-6,.,TRBV18,CASSPNREGSPLHF,TGTGCCAGCTCACCCAACAGGGAAGGTTCACCCCTCCACTTT
.,TRBJ2-5,.,TRBV1,CTSSQTSAETQYF,TGCACCAGCAGCCAGACTAGCGCGGAGACCCAGTACTTC
.,TRBJ2-7,.,TRBV5-1,CASSLDPLLSSYEQYF,TGCGCCAGCAGCTTGGATCCACTCCTTTCCTCCTACGAGCAGTACTTC
TRBD1,TRBJ2-1,.,TRBV6-5,CASSYSRTGVANEQFF,TGTGCCAGCAGTTACTCGAGGACAGGGGTTGCCAATGAGCAGTTCTTC
TRBD2,TRBJ2-7,.,TRBV30,CAWSGGGGNYEQYF,TGTGCCTGGAGTGGGGGGGGTGGGAACTACGAGCAGTACTTC
TRBD2,TRBJ2-5,.,TRBV5-1,CASSLAGTTQETQYF,TGCGCCAGCAGCTTGGCCGGGACTACGCAAGAGACCCAGTACTTC
.,TRBJ1-2,.,TRBV11-2,CASSPQTANYGYTF,TGTGCCAGCAGCCCCCAGACAGCTAACTATGGCTACACCTTC
TRBD2,TRBJ2-1,.,TRBV7-2,CASSPSGGAYNEQFF,TGTGCCAGCAGCCCTAGCGGGGGCGCGTACAATGAGCAGTTCTTC
TRBD2,TRBJ2-3,.,TRBV30,CACTPGLAGGGDTQYF,TGTGCCTGTACCCCGGGACTAGCGGGAGGGGGCGATACGCAGTATTTT
TRBD2,TRBJ2-3,.,TRBV30,CAWGRGAGGGDTQYF,TGTGCCTGGGGCCGGGGGGCGGGAGGTGGAGATACGCAGTATTTT
.,TRBJ2-3,.,TRBV28,CASSSRLGISQDTQYF,TGTGCCAGCAGTTCTCGGTTGGGCATCTCACAGGATACGCAGTATTTT
.,TRBJ1-3,.,TRBV5-5,CASSLRQRYSGNTIYF,TGTGCCAGCAGCCTGAGACAGCGCTACTCTGGAAACACCATATATTTT
.,TRBJ2-6,.,TRBV24-1,CATIVSSGANVLTF,TGTGCCACCATTGTTAGCTCTGGGGCCAACGTCCTGACTTTC
TRBD1,TRBJ2-7,.,TRBV27,CASMRTGGSYEQYF,TGTGCCAGCATGAGGACAGGGGGCTCCTACGAGCAGTACTTC
TRBD1,TRBJ1-2,.,TRBV30,CAWRDRGYGYTF,TGTGCCTGGAGGGACAGGGGCTATGGCTACACCTTC
.,TRBJ2-2,.,TRBV3-1/TRBV3-2,CASSQAAASFCEF,TGTGCCAGCAGCCAAGCGGCGGCGTCTTTTTGCGAGTTT
.,TRBJ1-5,.,TRBV2,CASSERGRYQPQHF,TGTGCCAGCAGTGAGAGAGGGCGGTATCAGCCCCAGCATTTT